This T cell receptor beta chain emerged from a study of shared clonotypes between healthy human individuals. Only Caucasian adults living in Nashville, Tennessee served as donors. A word on this clone: Its antigen is unknown.

Study-wide results and limits: A generally larger estimated richness was seen in naive subsets than in memory subsets. Naive CD4 clonotypes were shared across several donors at about 5.3%.

Data came from immunoSEQ multiplex PCR; TCRdb stores just in-frame clones and leaves some out. Seen here are 2,500,000 or so clones, 90% to 95% observed once, and the top ten hold 0.36%. Germline CDR1 and CDR2: SNHLY and FYNNEI. Between the trimmed V and J ends, which lost 5 bases and 6 bases, there was a span of 14 bases. The CDR3 length is 14 residues. Sequences were obtained from naive CD4+ T cells from PBMCs. Described subset: CD45RA+ positively selected. The chain couples TRBV2 to TRBJ1-5, with a tentative D call TRBD1 (6 bases). The sequence was obtained from a man younger than 35 in good health. Some clones in this sample may be carry-over from other donors' samples. CDR3 residues: CASSQGFLGQPQHF. As DNA, the CDR3 is TGTGCCAGCAGTCAGGGGTTTCTAGGTCAGCCCCAGCATTTT. The entire variable domain, with the rest obtained from reference TRBV2 and TRBJ1-5, is as follows: EPEVTQTPSHQVTQMGQEVILRCVPISNHLYFYWYRQILGQKVEFLVSFYNNEISEKSEIFDDQFSVERPDGSNFTLKIRSTKLEDSAMYFCASSQGFLGQPQHFGDGTRLSIL.